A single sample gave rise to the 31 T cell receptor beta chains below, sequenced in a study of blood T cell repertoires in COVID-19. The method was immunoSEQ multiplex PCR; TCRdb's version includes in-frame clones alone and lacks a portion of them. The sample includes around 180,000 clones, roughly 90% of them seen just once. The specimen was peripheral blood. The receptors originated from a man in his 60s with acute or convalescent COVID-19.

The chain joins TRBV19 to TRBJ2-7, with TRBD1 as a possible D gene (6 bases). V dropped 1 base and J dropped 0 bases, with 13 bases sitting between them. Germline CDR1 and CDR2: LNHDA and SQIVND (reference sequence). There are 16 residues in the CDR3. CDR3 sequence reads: CASSIAAGAGSYEQYF. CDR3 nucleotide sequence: TGTGCCAGTAGTATAGCCGCAGGGGCGGGCTCCTACGAGCAGTACTTC.

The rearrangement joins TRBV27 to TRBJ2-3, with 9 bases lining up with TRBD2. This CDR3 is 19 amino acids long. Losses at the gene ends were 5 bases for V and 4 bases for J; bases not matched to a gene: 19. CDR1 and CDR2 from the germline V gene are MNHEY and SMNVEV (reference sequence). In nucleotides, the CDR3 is TGTGCCAGCAGTCAACACCCCCCCGGGCGGGGGGGCTTGGCAGATACGCAGTATTTT. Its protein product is CASSQHPPGRGGLADTQYF.

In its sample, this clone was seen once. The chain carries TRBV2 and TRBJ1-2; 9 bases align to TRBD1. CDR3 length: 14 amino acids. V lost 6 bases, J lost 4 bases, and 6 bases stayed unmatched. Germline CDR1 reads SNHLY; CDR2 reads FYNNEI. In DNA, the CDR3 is TGTGCCAGCAGGCTGGACAGGGGTTCCTATGGCTACACCTTC. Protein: CASRLDRGSYGYTF.

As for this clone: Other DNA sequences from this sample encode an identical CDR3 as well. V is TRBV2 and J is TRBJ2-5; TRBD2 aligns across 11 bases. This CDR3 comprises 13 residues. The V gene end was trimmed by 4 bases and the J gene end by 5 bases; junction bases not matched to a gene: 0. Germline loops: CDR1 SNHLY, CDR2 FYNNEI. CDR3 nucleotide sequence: TGTGCCAGCAGTGGACTAGCGGGGGAGACCCAGTACTTC. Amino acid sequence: CASSGLAGETQYF.

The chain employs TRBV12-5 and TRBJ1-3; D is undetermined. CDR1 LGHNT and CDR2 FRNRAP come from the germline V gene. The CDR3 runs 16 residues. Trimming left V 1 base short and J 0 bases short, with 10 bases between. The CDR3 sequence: CASGLEVRPSGNTIYF. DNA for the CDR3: TGTGCTAGTGGTTTGGAAGTCAGGCCCTCTGGAAACACCATATATTTT.

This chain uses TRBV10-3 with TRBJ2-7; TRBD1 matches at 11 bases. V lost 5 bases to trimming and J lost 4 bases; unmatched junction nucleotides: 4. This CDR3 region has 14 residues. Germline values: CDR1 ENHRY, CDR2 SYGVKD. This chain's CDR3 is CAISYGQGAYEQYF. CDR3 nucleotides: TGTGCCATCAGTTACGGACAGGGGGCATACGAGCAGTACTTC.

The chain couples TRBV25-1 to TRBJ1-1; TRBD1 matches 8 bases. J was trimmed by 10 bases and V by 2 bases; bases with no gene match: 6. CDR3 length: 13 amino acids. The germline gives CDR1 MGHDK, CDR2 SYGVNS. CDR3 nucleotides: TGTGCCAGCAGTGAAAGCACCGGACAGGGAGCTTTCTTT. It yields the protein CASSESTGQGAFF.

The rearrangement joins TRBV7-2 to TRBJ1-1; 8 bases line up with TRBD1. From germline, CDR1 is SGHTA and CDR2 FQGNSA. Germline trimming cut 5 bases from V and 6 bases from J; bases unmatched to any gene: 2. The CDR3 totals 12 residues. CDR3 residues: CASSQGAAEAFF. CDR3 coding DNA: TGTGCCAGCAGCCAGGGGGCAGCTGAAGCTTTCTTT.

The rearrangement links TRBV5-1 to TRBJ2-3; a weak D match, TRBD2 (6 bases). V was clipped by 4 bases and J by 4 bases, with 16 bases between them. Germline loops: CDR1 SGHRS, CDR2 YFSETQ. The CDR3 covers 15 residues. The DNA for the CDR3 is TGCGCCAGCAGCCGAATTACGGGGGTTGCAGATACGCAGTATTTT. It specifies CASSRITGVADTQYF.

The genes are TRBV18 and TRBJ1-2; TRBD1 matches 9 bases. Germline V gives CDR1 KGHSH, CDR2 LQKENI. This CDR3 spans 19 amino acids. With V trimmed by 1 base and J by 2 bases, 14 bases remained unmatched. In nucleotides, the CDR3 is TGTGCCAGCTCACCACTTAGAGGGCAAACAGGGGGCGAAAACTATGGCTACACCTTC. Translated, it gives CASSPLRGQTGGENYGYTF.

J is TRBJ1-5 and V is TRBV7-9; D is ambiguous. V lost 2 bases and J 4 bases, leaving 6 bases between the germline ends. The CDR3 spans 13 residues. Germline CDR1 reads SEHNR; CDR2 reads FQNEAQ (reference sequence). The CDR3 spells CASSLSGNQPQHF. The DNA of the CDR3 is TGTGCCAGCAGCTTATCAGGTAATCAGCCCCAGCATTTT.

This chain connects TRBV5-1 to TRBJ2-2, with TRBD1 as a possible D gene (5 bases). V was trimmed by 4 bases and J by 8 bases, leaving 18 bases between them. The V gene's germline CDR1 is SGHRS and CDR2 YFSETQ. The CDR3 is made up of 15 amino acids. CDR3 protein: CASSPISGAQGELFF. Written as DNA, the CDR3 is TGCGCCAGCAGCCCAATTAGTGGGGCGCAAGGGGAGCTGTTTTTT.

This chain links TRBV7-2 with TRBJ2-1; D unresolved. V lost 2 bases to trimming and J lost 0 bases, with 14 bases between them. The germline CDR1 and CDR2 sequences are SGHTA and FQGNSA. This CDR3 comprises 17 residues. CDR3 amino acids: CASSLNGGGSSYNEQFF. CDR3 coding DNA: TGTGCCAGCAGCTTAAACGGCGGCGGCAGCTCCTACAATGAGCAGTTCTTC.

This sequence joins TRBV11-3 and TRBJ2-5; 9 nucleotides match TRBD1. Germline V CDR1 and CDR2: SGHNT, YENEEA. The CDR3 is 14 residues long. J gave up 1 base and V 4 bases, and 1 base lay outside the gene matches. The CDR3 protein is CASSSGQGQETQYF. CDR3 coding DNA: TGTGCCAGCAGCTCGGGACAGGGCCAAGAGACCCAGTACTTC. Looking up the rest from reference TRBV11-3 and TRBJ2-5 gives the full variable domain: EAGVVQSPRYKIIEKKQPVAFWCNPISGHNTLYWYLQNLGQGPELLIRYENEEAVDDSQLPKDRFSAERLKGVDSTLKIQPAELGDSAVYLCASSSGQGQETQYFGPGTRLLVL.

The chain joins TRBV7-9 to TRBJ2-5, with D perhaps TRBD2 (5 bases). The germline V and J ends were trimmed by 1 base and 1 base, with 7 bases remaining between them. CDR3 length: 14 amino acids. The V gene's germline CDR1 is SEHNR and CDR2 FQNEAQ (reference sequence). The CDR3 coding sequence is TGTGCCAGCAGCTTAGGGCTAGCCCAAGAGACCCAGTACTTC. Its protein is CASSLGLAQETQYF.

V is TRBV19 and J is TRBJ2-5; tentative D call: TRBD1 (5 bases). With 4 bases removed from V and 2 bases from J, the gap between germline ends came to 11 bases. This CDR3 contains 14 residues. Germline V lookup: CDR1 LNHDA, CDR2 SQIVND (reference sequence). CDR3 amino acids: CASSTRQTQETQYF. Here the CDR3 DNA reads TGTGCCAGTAGTACTAGACAGACACAAGAGACCCAGTACTTC.

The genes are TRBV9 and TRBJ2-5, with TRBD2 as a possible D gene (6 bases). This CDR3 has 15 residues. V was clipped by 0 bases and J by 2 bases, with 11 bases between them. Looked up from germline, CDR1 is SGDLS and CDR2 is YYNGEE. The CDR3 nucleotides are TGTGCCAGCAGCGTAGGGATTGGGAGGCAAGAGACCCAGTACTTC. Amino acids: CASSVGIGRQETQYF.

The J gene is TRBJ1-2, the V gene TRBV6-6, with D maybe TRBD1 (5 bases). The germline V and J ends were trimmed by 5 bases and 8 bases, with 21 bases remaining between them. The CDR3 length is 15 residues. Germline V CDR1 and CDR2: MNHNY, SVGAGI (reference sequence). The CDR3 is CASSPLAGPSYGYTF. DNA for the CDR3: TGTGCCAGCAGTCCCCTGGCGGGGCCAAGTTACGGCTACACCTTC.

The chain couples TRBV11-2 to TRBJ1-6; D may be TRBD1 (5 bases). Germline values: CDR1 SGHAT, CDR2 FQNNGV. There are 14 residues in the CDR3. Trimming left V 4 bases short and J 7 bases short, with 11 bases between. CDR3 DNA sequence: TGTGCCAGCAGCTCGGGACTGAGAAATTCACCCCTCCACTTT. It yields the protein CASSSGLRNSPLHF.

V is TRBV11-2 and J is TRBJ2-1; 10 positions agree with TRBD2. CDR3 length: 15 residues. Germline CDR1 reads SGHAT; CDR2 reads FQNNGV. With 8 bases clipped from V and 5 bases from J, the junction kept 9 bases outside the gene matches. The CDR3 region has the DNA TGTGCCAGCTCCCTGGCAGCGGGGGGGGACAATGAGCAGTTCTTC. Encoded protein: CASSLAAGGDNEQFF.

CDR3 DNA sequence: TGTGCCAGCAGCAAAAGGAGGGGCCGCGAGACCCAGTACTTC. It codes for CASSKRRGRETQYF. V usage is TRBV21-1 and J usage is TRBJ2-5; the DNA was not used to check the table's D call, TRBD2. TRBV21-1 is flagged as a pseudogene. CDR3 length equals 14 residues.

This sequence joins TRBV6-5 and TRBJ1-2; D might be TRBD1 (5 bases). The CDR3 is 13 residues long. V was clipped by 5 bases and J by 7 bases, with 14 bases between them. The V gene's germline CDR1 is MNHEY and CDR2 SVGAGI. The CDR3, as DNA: TGTGCCAGCAGTAATATCGGGGGGTCTGGCTACACCTTC. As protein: CASSNIGGSGYTF.

The CDR3 DNA is TGTGCCAGCAGCTTACCGGGACAGGGGGTTTCCACTGAAGCTTTCTTT. This gives the protein CASSLPGQGVSTEAFF. The chain uses TRBV5-6 and TRBJ1-1, with TRBD1 matching 11 bases. The junction had 7 bases not matched to a gene; V was cut back by 2 bases and J by 4 bases. CDR1 and CDR2 (germline): SGHDT, YYEEEE. The CDR3 length is 16 residues.

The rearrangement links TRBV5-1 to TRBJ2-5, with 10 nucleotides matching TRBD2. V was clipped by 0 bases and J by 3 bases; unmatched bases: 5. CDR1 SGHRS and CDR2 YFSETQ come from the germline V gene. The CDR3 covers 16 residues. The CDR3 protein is CASSLGASGGEETQYF. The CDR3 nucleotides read TGCGCCAGCAGCTTGGGGGCTAGCGGGGGAGAAGAGACCCAGTACTTC.

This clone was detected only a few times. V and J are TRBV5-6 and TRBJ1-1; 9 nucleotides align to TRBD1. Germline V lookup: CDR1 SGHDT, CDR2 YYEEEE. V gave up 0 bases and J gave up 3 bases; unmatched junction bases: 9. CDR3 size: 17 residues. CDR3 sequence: CASSLGGTGYVDTEAFF. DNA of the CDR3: TGTGCCAGCAGCTTGGGGGGGACAGGGTATGTGGACACTGAAGCTTTCTTT.

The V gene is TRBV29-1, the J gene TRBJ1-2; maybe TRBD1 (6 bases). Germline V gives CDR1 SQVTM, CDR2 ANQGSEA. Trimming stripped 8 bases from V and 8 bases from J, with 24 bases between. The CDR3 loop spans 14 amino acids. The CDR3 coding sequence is TGCAGCCTTCGACAGGACCCAACCGACAGCGGCTACACCTTC. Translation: CSLRQDPTDSGYTF. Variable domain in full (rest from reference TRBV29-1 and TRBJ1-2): SAVISQKPSRDICQRGTSLTIQCQVDSQVTMMFWYRQQPGQSLTLIATANQGSEATYESGFVIDKFPISRPNLTFSTLTVSNMSPEDSSIYLCSLRQDPTDSGYTFGSGTRLTVV.

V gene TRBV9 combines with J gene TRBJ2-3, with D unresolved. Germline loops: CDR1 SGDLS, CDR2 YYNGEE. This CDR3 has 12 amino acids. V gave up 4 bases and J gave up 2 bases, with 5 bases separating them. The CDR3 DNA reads TGTGCCAGCAGCCTTATCACAGATACGCAGTATTTT. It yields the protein CASSLITDTQYF. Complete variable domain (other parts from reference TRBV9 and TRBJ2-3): DSGVTQTPKHLITATGQRVTLRCSPRSGDLSVYWYQQSLDQGLQFLIQYYNGEERAKGNILERFSAQQFPDLHSELNLSSLELGDSALYFCASSLITDTQYFGPGTRLTVL.

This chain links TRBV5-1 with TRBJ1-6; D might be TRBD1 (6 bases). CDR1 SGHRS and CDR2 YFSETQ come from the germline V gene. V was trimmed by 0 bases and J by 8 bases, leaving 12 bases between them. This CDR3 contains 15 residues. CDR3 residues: CASSLDGQSDSPLHF. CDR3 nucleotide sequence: TGCGCCAGCAGCTTGGATGGACAGTCGGATTCACCCCTCCACTTT.

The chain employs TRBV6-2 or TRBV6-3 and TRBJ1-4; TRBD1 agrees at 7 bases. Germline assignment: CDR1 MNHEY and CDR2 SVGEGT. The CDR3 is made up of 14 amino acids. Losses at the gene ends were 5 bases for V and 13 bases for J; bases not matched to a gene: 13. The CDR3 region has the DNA TGTGCCAGCAGTCGACAGGGAGACCTGGGGAGACTGTTTTTT. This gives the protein CASSRQGDLGRLFF.

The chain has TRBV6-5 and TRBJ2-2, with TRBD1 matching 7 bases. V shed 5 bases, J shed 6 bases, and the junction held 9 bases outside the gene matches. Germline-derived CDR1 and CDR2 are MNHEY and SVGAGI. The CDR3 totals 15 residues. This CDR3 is CASSRDRATAGELFF. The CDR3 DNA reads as TGTGCCAGCAGTAGAGACAGGGCTACAGCCGGGGAGCTGTTTTTT.

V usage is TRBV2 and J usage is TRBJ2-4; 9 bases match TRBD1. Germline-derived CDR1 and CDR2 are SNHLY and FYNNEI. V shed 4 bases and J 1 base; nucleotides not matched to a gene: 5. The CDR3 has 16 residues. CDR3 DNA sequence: TGTGCCAGCAGTGCAAGGGACAGGGCGGCCAAAAACATTCAGTACTTC. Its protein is CASSARDRAAKNIQYF.